The next 26 T cell receptor beta chains were all read from a single sample in a study of OX40 agonist ivuxolimab in advanced cancers. The table came from immunoSEQ multiplex PCR; TCRdb's copy has only in-frame clones and leaves some out. The sample includes about 76,000 clones, 80% to 90% seen only once; the top ten take roughly 6%. The source material was CD4+ or CD8+ T cells sorted from blood, sampled in a trial of the OX40 agonist ivuxolimab. The receptors were sampled from an adult with an advanced solid tumor such as melanoma, head and neck, liver or kidney cancer.

This chain connects TRBV27 to TRBJ1-2; 8 positions agree with TRBD1. Trimming at V came to 7 bases and at J to 6 bases, leaving 13 bases not matched to a gene. The CDR3 has 15 amino acids. The V gene's germline CDR1 is MNHEY and CDR2 SMNVEV (reference sequence). The chain's CDR3 is CASTTLQGANHGYTF. The CDR3 DNA reads as TGTGCCAGCACGACTCTCCAGGGGGCGAATCATGGCTACACCTTC.

The chain's CDR3 is CAANQGTEAFF. CDR3 coding DNA: TGTGCCGCTAACCAGGGCACTGAAGCTTTCTTT. The genes are TRBV6-5 and TRBJ1-1; D might be TRBD1 (5 bases). There are 11 residues in the CDR3. V lost 11 bases and J 4 bases, leaving 11 bases between the germline ends. Germline loops: CDR1 MNHEY, CDR2 SVGAGI.

V is TRBV4-2 and J is TRBJ1-5, with TRBD1 identical over 8 bases. The CDR3 is made up of 15 amino acids. The V segment lost 4 bases and the J segment 4 bases; nucleotides outside the gene matches: 6. Germline lookup yields CDR1 LGHNA and CDR2 YNFKEQ. This CDR3 reads CASSPRTGQNQPQHF. For the CDR3, the DNA is TGTGCCAGCAGCCCCCGGACAGGGCAAAATCAGCCCCAGCATTTT.

The rearrangement uses TRBV18 and TRBJ2-5; TRBD2 matches 9 bases. The J call is uncertain, as TRBJ2-7 better fits the DNA end. Germline lookup yields CDR1 KGHSH and CDR2 LQKENI. The CDR3 consists of 16 residues. CDR3 coding DNA: TGTGCCAGCTCACCCAGTAGCGGGGGTAGCTCCTACGAGCAGTACTTC. Protein: CASSPSSGGSSYEQYF.

The rearrangement joins TRBV29-1 to TRBJ1-1, with 9 bases matching TRBD1. This CDR3 region has 12 residues. The V gene's germline CDR1 is SQVTM and CDR2 ANQGSEA. V dropped 6 bases and J dropped 5; count of bases not matched to a gene: 4. CDR3 sequence: CSVRTGATEAFF. For the CDR3, the DNA is TGCAGCGTAAGGACAGGGGCTACTGAAGCTTTCTTT.

The chain employs TRBV23-1 and TRBJ2-7; TRBD2 aligns across 7 bases. TRBV23-1 is known as an ORF, though its function is uncertain. This CDR3 comprises 14 residues. V was pared by 6 bases and J by 0 bases, with 5 bases of the junction left unmatched. The CDR3 DNA follows: TGCGCCAGCAGCCGGGGGGAGTTCTCCTACGAGCAGTACTTC. Its protein product is CASSRGEFSYEQYF.

This clone showed up just once. The chain is built from TRBV7-2 and TRBJ1-1; no clear D gene. Trimming cost V 1 base and J 10 bases, with 10 bases left between them. The germline CDR1 and CDR2 sequences are SGHTA and FQGNSA. The CDR3 covers 12 residues. CDR3 nucleotide sequence: TGTGCCAGCAGCTTAGACGGCAGGATAGCTTTCTTT. It yields the protein CASSLDGRIAFF.

This sequence joins TRBV2 and TRBJ2-5; D is possibly TRBD1 or TRBD2 (6 bases each). The ends were cut back, 3 bases at V and 4 bases at J, with 15 bases in the middle. Germline CDR1 is SNHLY and CDR2 is FYNNEI. The CDR3 sequence is 15 residues long. Written as DNA, the CDR3 is TGTGCCAGCAGTGAGGGGGGCGCAGGGCGAGAGACCCAGTACTTC. Residues: CASSEGGAGRETQYF.

The chain combines TRBV7-2 with TRBJ2-3; D perhaps matches TRBD2 (7 bases). V lost 6 bases to trimming and J lost 2 bases, with 15 bases between them. The germline gives CDR1 SGHTA, CDR2 FQGNSA. This CDR3 is 15 amino acids long. CDR3 nucleotides: TGTGCCAGCAGTGACGCGGGGGCACACACAGATACGCAGTATTTT. This translates into CASSDAGAHTDTQYF.

The V and J genes are TRBV10-2 and TRBJ2-5, with a possible D match to TRBD2 (7 bases). Deletions cut 2 bases from V and 4 bases from J, with 14 bases between. CDR1 is WSHSY and CDR2 is SAAADI in the germline V gene. The CDR3 covers 15 residues. This chain's CDR3 is CASSEGGARLETQYF. The CDR3 bases are TGCGCCAGCAGTGAGGGGGGGGCAAGATTAGAGACCCAGTACTTC.

The chain carries TRBV21-1 and TRBJ2-6; the DNA was not compared with TRBD2, the D call given in the table. TRBV21-1 is flagged as a pseudogene. The CDR3 covers 16 residues. CDR3 amino acids: CASSLAMGSGANVLTF. For the CDR3, the DNA is TGTGCCAGCAGCCTAGCTATGGGCTCTGGGGCCAACGTCCTGACTTTC.

The rearrangement uses TRBV2 and TRBJ2-1; 15 bases map to TRBD2. The CDR3 runs to 14 residues. The germline CDR1 and CDR2 sequences are SNHLY and FYNNEI. J was trimmed by 10 bases and V by 7 bases; bases with no gene match: 5. Here the CDR3 reads CASTGLAGGGEQFF. The CDR3 DNA follows: TGTGCCAGCACAGGACTAGCGGGAGGGGGAGAGCAGTTCTTC.

The V gene is TRBV2, the J gene TRBJ2-7, with 8 nucleotides matching TRBD2. The length of the CDR3 is 11 residues. The V segment lost 7 bases and the J segment 7 bases; nucleotides outside the gene matches: 3. Germline CDR1 and CDR2: SNHLY and FYNNEI. CDR3 residues: CASNPGGEQYF. The CDR3 bases are TGTGCCAGCAATCCGGGAGGGGAGCAGTACTTC. Drawing the rest from reference TRBV2 and TRBJ2-7, the complete variable domain is EPEVTQTPSHQVTQMGQEVILRCVPISNHLYFYWYRQILGQKVEFLVSFYNNEISEKSEIFDDQFSVERPDGSNFTLKIRSTKLEDSAMYFCASNPGGEQYFGPGTRLTVT.

The CDR3: CASSARSGTDTQYF. The CDR3 DNA reads TGTGCCAGCAGCGCGAGATCGGGCACAGATACGCAGTATTTT. The chain uses TRBV9 and TRBJ2-3; no reliable D call. The CDR3 has 14 amino acids. The V gene lost 3 bases and the J gene lost 1 base, with 9 bases spanning the gap. Germline CDR1 and CDR2: SGDLS and YYNGEE. Filled out from reference TRBV9 and TRBJ2-3, the complete variable domain reads DSGVTQTPKHLITATGQRVTLRCSPRSGDLSVYWYQQSLDQGLQFLIQYYNGEERAKGNILERFSAQQFPDLHSELNLSSLELGDSALYFCASSARSGTDTQYFGPGTRLTVL.

The chain couples TRBV7-9 to TRBJ1-3; D gene ambiguous. With 3 bases removed from V and 4 bases from J, the gap between germline ends came to 7 bases. Germline V gene sequence: CDR1 SEHNR, CDR2 FQNEAQ (reference sequence). The CDR3 runs 13 residues. The CDR3 bases are TGTGCCAGCAGCTTGGGCGGGGGAAACACCATATATTTT. This translates into CASSLGGGNTIYF.

CDR3: CASSLGAGKFF. CDR3 DNA sequence: TGTGCCAGCAGCTTAGGTGCGGGGAAGTTCTTC. The chain carries TRBV7-9 and TRBJ2-1, with TRBD2 as a possible D gene (6 bases). V lost 1 base, J lost 14 bases, and 9 bases lay in between. Germline lookup yields CDR1 SEHNR and CDR2 FQNEAQ (reference sequence). This CDR3 spans 11 amino acids. Combining the CDR3 with reference TRBV7-9 and TRBJ2-1 gives the whole variable domain DTGVSQNPRHKITKRGQNVTFRCDPISEHNRLYWYRQTLGQGPEFLTYFQNEAQLEKSRLLSDRFSAERPKGSFSTLEIQRTEQGDSAMYLCASSLGAGKFFGPGTRLTVL.

The chain uses TRBV7-2 and TRBJ1-1; D gene ambiguous. CDR3 length: 14 amino acids. Germline V lookup: CDR1 SGHTA, CDR2 FQGNSA. V was trimmed by 5 bases and J by 0 bases, leaving 10 bases between them. DNA for the CDR3: TGTGCCAGCAGCACACACAGTGTGAACACTGAAGCTTTCTTT. Translating it yields CASSTHSVNTEAFF.

The chain has TRBV9 and TRBJ2-1, with TRBD2 as a possible D gene (5 bases). Germline assignment: CDR1 SGDLS and CDR2 YYNGEE. Trimming stripped 7 bases from V and 0 bases from J, with 17 bases between. The CDR3 contains 16 residues. CDR3 region: CASYPEGGSSYNEQFF. CDR3 DNA: TGTGCCAGCTACCCAGAGGGCGGCAGCTCCTACAATGAGCAGTTCTTC.

The chain joins TRBV6-1 to TRBJ1-1, with D possibly matching TRBD1 (6 bases). Looked up from germline, CDR1 is MNHNS and CDR2 is SASEGT. V lost 4 bases and J lost 2, with 23 bases in between. CDR3 length: 18 residues. The CDR3 protein is CASSGTNTNRDLNTEAFF. CDR3 sequence (DNA): TGTGCCAGCAGTGGAACTAATACTAACAGGGACCTAAACACTGAAGCTTTCTTT.

V is TRBV11-2 and J is TRBJ1-6, with 9 bases lining up with TRBD1. The germline gives CDR1 SGHAT, CDR2 FQNNGV. The length of the CDR3 is 15 residues. J lost 7 bases, V lost 1 base, and 2 bases had no gene match. The CDR3 DNA is TGTGCCAGCAGCTTAGGTGGACAGGGGAATTCACCCCTCCACTTT. Protein: CASSLGGQGNSPLHF.

This clone has a handful of counts. This chain links TRBV16 with TRBJ1-2, with a tentative D call TRBD1 (6 bases). V shed 1 base and J shed 6 bases, with 12 bases lying between them. The CDR3 contains 14 residues. Germline loops: CDR1 KGHSY, CDR2 FQNENV. The CDR3 coding sequence is TGTGCCAGCAGCCAATTGGCAGGGGTGGATGGCTACACCTTC. This gives the protein CASSQLAGVDGYTF. The variable domain in full, completed from reference TRBV16 and TRBJ1-2, reads GEEVAQTPKHLVRGEGQKAKLYCAPIKGHSYVFWYQQVLKNEFKFLISFQNENVFDETGMPKERFSAKCLPNSPCSLEIQATKLEDSAVYFCASSQLAGVDGYTFGSGTRLTVV.

The table lists this clone with a count of one. The chain carries TRBV2 and TRBJ1-2; no definite D call. Germline V gene data show CDR1 as SNHLY and CDR2 as FYNNEI. V lost 5 bases to trimming and J lost 6 bases, with 7 bases between them. The CDR3 is 11 amino acids. CDR3 amino acids: CASSKHNGYTF. The CDR3 DNA sequence: TGTGCCAGCAGTAAGCATAATGGCTACACCTTC.

The genes are TRBV7-6 and TRBJ1-4, with 8 bases that match TRBD1. Trimming cost V 4 bases and J 4 bases; bases outside gene matches: 5. The CDR3 spans 15 residues. Germline V lookup: CDR1 SGHVS, CDR2 FNYEAQ. CDR3 region: CASSSRTGSNEKLFF. CDR3 nucleotide sequence: TGTGCCAGCAGCTCCCGGACAGGGAGTAATGAAAAACTGTTTTTT.

The V call is TRBV5-8, the J call TRBJ1-2, with D perhaps matching TRBD1 (5 bases). The CDR3 loop spans 15 amino acids. V gave up 0 bases and J gave up 3 bases, with 12 bases separating them. Germline CDR1 and CDR2: SGHTS and YDEGEE. This CDR3 is CASSLGRGDHYGYTF. CDR3 bases: TGTGCCAGCAGCTTGGGAAGAGGGGATCACTATGGCTACACCTTC.

The V and J genes are TRBV4-2 and TRBJ2-7, with 9 bases matching TRBD1. V was pared by 4 bases and J by 0 bases, with 1 base of the junction left unmatched. This CDR3 is 14 amino acids long. The germline gives CDR1 LGHNA, CDR2 YNFKEQ. CDR3 sequence: CASSRGQGSYEQYF. CDR3 coding DNA: TGTGCCAGCAGCCGGGGACAGGGCTCCTACGAGCAGTACTTC.

V and J are TRBV5-6 and TRBJ1-1, with D possibly being TRBD1 (6 bases). This CDR3 is built from 15 residues. V dropped 4 bases and J dropped 1 base, with 14 bases sitting between them. CDR1 SGHDT and CDR2 YYEEEE come from the germline V gene. CDR3 coding DNA: TGTGCCAGCAGCCCTTGGGCAGGGGCGAACACTGAAGCTTTCTTT. It encodes CASSPWAGANTEAFF.